The rows below give T cell receptor beta chains drawn from one sample of a study of identical twins. TCRdb called the 5' RACE reads again in MiXCR, with one record for every CDR3 protein. Among 750,000 to 950,000 distinct CDR3 sequences listed, 9% to 15% were seen once. The data were also submitted as part of a second study, on yellow fever vaccine responses in identical twins.

The sample taken for sequencing was PBMCs. These receptors originate from a woman under 30 in good health. Both conserved end residues are part of each CDR3. D genes are given only for firm matches. The size entry is marked missing in some rows and otherwise reads once, few, many or a size class.

>.|TRBV2|TRBJ2-1|.
TGTGCCTTTAGACCAGGGGGGGGGCTTGAGCAGTTCTTC
CAFRPGGGLEQFF
>many|TRBV3-1|TRBJ2-5|.
TGTGCCAGCAGCCCGGCTCGCAGGGAGACCCAGTACTTC
CASSPARRETQYF
>.|TRBV7-9|TRBJ2-7|.
TGTGCCAGCAGCTTGGGCCGGGACAAGAGCTACGAGCAGTACTTC
CASSLGRDKSYEQYF
>few|TRBV6-1|TRBJ1-2|.
TGTGCCAGCAGTCGCCCGGGGCAGGGAGACTATGGCTACACCTTC
CASSRPGQGDYGYTF
>.|TRBV28|TRBJ1-2|.
TGTGCCAGCAGTTTTGGGCAGCCTGGCTACACCTTC
CASSFGQPGYTF
>.|TRBV7-9|TRBJ1-1|.
TGTGCCAGCAGCTCCAGGGGACAACTCCAAGGCACTGAAGCTTTCTTT
CASSSRGQLQGTEAFF
>many|TRBV29-1|TRBJ1-1|.
TGCAGCGTTGCGTATGGGAGTCCGAACACTGAAGCTTTCTTT
CSVAYGSPNTEAFF
>few|TRBV6-2/TRBV6-3|TRBJ2-7|TRBD1
TGTGCCAGCAGCTTCGTTTGGGACAGGGGAACCTACGAGCAGTACTTC
CASSFVWDRGTYEQYF
>many|TRBV15|TRBJ1-1|.
TGTGCCACCAGCAGCCGGGACTACGCTGAAGCTTTCTTT
CATSSRDYAEAFF
>.|TRBV29-1|TRBJ2-5|TRBD1
TGCAGCGGGAGGACAGGGCAAGAGACCCAGTACTTC
CSGRTGQETQYF
>few|TRBV14|TRBJ2-2|.
TGTGCCAGCAGCCAAGCTTCAACCGGGGAGCTGTTTTTT
CASSQASTGELFF
>.|TRBV6-5|TRBJ2-2|.
TGTGCCAGCAGTTACGGTCAGGGGATCACCGGGGAGCTGTTTTTT
CASSYGQGITGELFF
>many|TRBV15|TRBJ2-7|.
TGTGCCACCAGCAGAGAAAGGGGGGGAGAATACGAGCAGTACTTC
CATSRERGGEYEQYF
>.|TRBV20-1|TRBJ2-3|TRBD1
TGCAGTGCTACTGACAGGGTCTTGGGTACGCAGTATTTT
CSATDRVLGTQYF
>.|TRBV27|TRBJ2-7|.
TGTGCCAGCAAATCCCCCCTCGAGCAGTACTTC
CASKSPLEQYF
>few|TRBV28|TRBJ2-3|.
TGTGCCAGCAGTTTCCCTCCCAGCACAGATACGCAGTATTTT
CASSFPPSTDTQYF
>.|TRBV7-2|TRBJ1-2|.
TGTGCCAGCAGCTTAGGTGGCATTAGTGGCTACACCTTC
CASSLGGISGYTF
>.|TRBV12-3/TRBV12-4|TRBJ2-3|TRBD2
TGTGCCAGCAGCCGAGCGGGGGCCGACAAAGATACGCAGTATTTT
CASSRAGADKDTQYF
>few|TRBV29-1|TRBJ2-3|TRBD2
TGCAGCGTTGGCGCGGGAGGGGGGAGAGGTACAGATACGCAGTATTTT
CSVGAGGGRGTDTQYF
>few|TRBV12-3/TRBV12-4|TRBJ2-5|.
TGTGCCAGCACCTTCTTTAGCGGGCTGGGGGCAGAGACCCAGTACTTC
CASTFFSGLGAETQYF
>many|TRBV6-5|TRBJ2-5|TRBD2
TGTGCCAGCAGTTACGGAGCGGGGCAAGAGACCCAGTACTTC
CASSYGAGQETQYF
>.|TRBV2|TRBJ2-5|.
TGTGCCAGCAGCATACTCGTGGAGACCCAGTACTTC
CASSILVETQYF
>.|TRBV5-1|TRBJ2-5|.
TGCGCCAGCAGCTTGTTGAGGGAGAGAGGAGGGACCCAGTACTTC
CASSLLRERGGTQYF
>many|TRBV20-1|TRBJ2-3|TRBD2
TGCAGTGCCAACCAAGCGGGAGTTATAGATACGCAGTATTTT
CSANQAGVIDTQYF
>.|TRBV5-1|TRBJ2-3|TRBD1
TGCGCCAGCAGCTTCTTGGACAGGGACTTTTCAACGCAGTATTTT
CASSFLDRDFSTQYF
>many|TRBV25-1|TRBJ1-2|.
TGTGCCAGCAGACAGGCCAGTTCCTATGGCTACACCTTC
CASRQASSYGYTF
>.|TRBV7-2|TRBJ2-7|.
TGTGCCAGCAGCTTAGGGACTATTAGCTCCTACGAGCAGTACTTC
CASSLGTISSYEQYF
>few|TRBV5-1|TRBJ2-3|TRBD1
TGCGCCAGCAGCACGACAGGGAAAACAGATACGCAGTATTTT
CASSTTGKTDTQYF
>.|TRBV2|TRBJ2-3|.
TGTGCCAGCAATGGTGGGAGCACAGATACGCAGTATTTT
CASNGGSTDTQYF
>few|TRBV4-1|TRBJ2-1|.
TGCGCCAGCAGCCAAGATGGGGGCCTGAGCTCCTACAATGAGCAGTTCTTC
CASSQDGGLSSYNEQFF
>.|TRBV29-1|TRBJ1-1|TRBD1
TGCAGCGTTGATAGAATAGGGACAGGATACACTGAAGCTTTCTTT
CSVDRIGTGYTEAFF
>few|TRBV2|TRBJ1-4|TRBD1
TGTGCCAGCAACCCGGAGGGGGCCTCTAATGAAAAACTGTTTTTT
CASNPEGASNEKLFF
>many|TRBV25-1|TRBJ2-7|.
TGTGCCAGCAGTGAAACAGGTTTATCCTACGAGCAGTACTTC
CASSETGLSYEQYF
>.|TRBV6-4|TRBJ1-1|.
TGTGCCAGCAGTGTAACTACCGAGACTGAAGCTTTCTTT
CASSVTTETEAFF
>.|TRBV5-5|TRBJ2-7|TRBD1
TGTGCCAGCAGCTTGGCCGAATGGGACAGAAGCTCCTACGAGCAGTACTTC
CASSLAEWDRSSYEQYF
>few|TRBV6-4|TRBJ2-1|TRBD2
TGTGCCAGCAGTGACACAACTAGCGGTCGTTCCTACAATGAGCAGTTCTTC
CASSDTTSGRSYNEQFF
>many|TRBV14|TRBJ2-1|.
TGTGCCAGCAGCAAGACTATGGTGACCCCTCAGTTCTTC
CASSKTMVTPQFF
>many|TRBV29-1|TRBJ2-7|.
TGCAGCGTTGTGGGTGGTCCCGGCCCGTACGAGCAGTACTTC
CSVVGGPGPYEQYF
>few|TRBV5-1|TRBJ2-3|TRBD2
TGCGCCAGCACCCCAAGGGCGGGGGGAAGCACAGATACGCAGTATTTT
CASTPRAGGSTDTQYF
>.|TRBV7-8|TRBJ1-5|TRBD1
TGTGCCAGCAGCGGGGACAGGGCTTTAGGGAATCAGCCCCAGCATTTT
CASSGDRALGNQPQHF
>few|TRBV3-1|TRBJ2-1|TRBD1
TGTGCCAGCAGCCAAGGGCGGGGAAGGACAGGGGGCGCCTACAATGAGCAGTTCTTC
CASSQGRGRTGGAYNEQFF
>.|TRBV7-9|TRBJ2-1|.
TGTGCCAGCAGCTTACAGGGACCCCTTGCGTTCTTC
CASSLQGPLAFF
>many|TRBV7-8|TRBJ2-1|TRBD1
TGTGCCAGCAGCCCCGGGACAGTAATATACAATGAGCAGTTCTTC
CASSPGTVIYNEQFF
>many|TRBV10-3|TRBJ2-3|TRBD2
TGTGCCATCCGGGGAAGACTAGCGGGGGGAACTACCACAGATACGCAGTATTTT
CAIRGRLAGGTTTDTQYF
>few|TRBV24-1|TRBJ2-7|TRBD1
TGTGCCACCAGTGAGAGTTCTGGGACAGGGATCAGCGAGCAGTACTTC
CATSESSGTGISEQYF
>.|TRBV12-3/TRBV12-4|TRBJ1-1|.
TGTGCCAGCAGTCGGGAACTTGGGAACACTGAAGCTTTCTTT
CASSRELGNTEAFF
>few|TRBV28|TRBJ2-1|.
TGTGCCAGCAGCTATTATGGAGGGGGCATGAGCTCCTACAATGAGCAGTTCTTC
CASSYYGGGMSSYNEQFF
>few|TRBV15|TRBJ2-1|TRBD2
TGTGCCACCAGCAGATCCACAGGGACTAGCGGGAGTACCAATGAGCAGTTCTTC
CATSRSTGTSGSTNEQFF